The 16 T cell receptor beta chains given below trace back to one sample, sequenced in a study of T-cell reconstitution after alpha-beta-depleted transplantation in children. TCRbeta library construction was performed incorporating unique molecular identifiers. Using its own MiXCR run on the PCR reads, TCRdb lists one record per CDR3 protein. The sample has about a million distinct CDR3 sequences, about 26% seen once. The sample was PBMCs, mostly from graft donor cells, taken 360 days after TCRalphabeta/CD19-depleted stem cell transplant. The receptors originated from a boy younger than two who had a stem cell transplant for SCID, so the T cells may come from the graft donor.

This sequence joins TRBV12-3 or TRBV12-4 and TRBJ2-3, with TRBD2 matching over 8 bases. V lost 6 bases to trimming and J lost 8 bases; unmatched junction nucleotides: 7. The CDR3 covers 13 residues. CDR3 bases: TGTGCCAGCAGGAGGGGTAGCGGGGCTACGCAGTATTTT. This encodes CASRRGSGATQYF.

The chain has TRBV6-2 or TRBV6-3 and TRBJ2-1, with TRBD2 identical over 7 bases. Germline values: CDR1 MNHEY, CDR2 SVGEGT. The V and J ends lost 5 bases and 6 bases, in that order; junction bases with no gene match: 13. CDR3 size: 16 residues. The CDR3 sequence: CASSPRTRFIPNEQFF. The CDR3 region has the DNA TGTGCCAGCAGTCCCCGGACTAGATTCATCCCCAATGAGCAGTTCTTC.

The chain combines TRBV7-8 with TRBJ2-3; 10 bases are shared with TRBD1. Trimming cost V 5 bases and J 4 bases; bases outside gene matches: 6. Germline V lookup: CDR1 SGHVS, CDR2 FQNEAQ. The CDR3 is made up of 15 amino acids. This chain's CDR3 is CASSLDRGPSDTQYF. CDR3 sequence (DNA): TGTGCCAGCAGCCTTGACAGGGGGCCCTCAGATACGCAGTATTTT.

This chain joins TRBV25-1 and TRBJ2-2; maybe TRBD1 (6 bases). Trimming removed 6 bases at V and 4 bases at J, with 12 bases between. This CDR3 contains 14 residues. Germline lookup yields CDR1 MGHDK and CDR2 SYGVNS. CDR3 DNA: TGTGCCAGCAGCAACAGGGTTAGCACCGGGGAGCTGTTTTTT. Encoded protein: CASSNRVSTGELFF.

This clonotype was picked up a small number of times. This chain joins TRBV10-3 and TRBJ2-3; 7 bases agree with TRBD2. Losses at the gene ends were 3 bases for V and 4 bases for J; bases not matched to a gene: 7. Germline assignment: CDR1 ENHRY and CDR2 SYGVKD. The CDR3 spans 15 residues. CDR3 amino acids: CAISDGGGRSDTQYF. The CDR3, as DNA: TGTGCCATCAGTGATGGGGGGGGTCGATCAGATACGCAGTATTTT.

The genes are TRBV19 and TRBJ2-1; D might be TRBD1 (5 bases). This CDR3 is built from 15 residues. V was clipped by 3 bases and J by 3 bases, with 12 bases between them. The V gene's germline CDR1 is LNHDA and CDR2 SQIVND (reference sequence). In DNA form, the CDR3 reads TGTGCCAGTAGTATTGGGGCAGGGCTCTACAATGAGCAGTTCTTC. This translates into CASSIGAGLYNEQFF.

The gene calls are TRBV11-2 and TRBJ1-1; 7 bases match TRBD1. Germline CDR1 SGHAT, CDR2 FQNNGV. Germline trimming cut 2 bases from V and 0 bases from J; bases unmatched to any gene: 18. The CDR3 extends over 20 amino acids. The CDR3 DNA reads as TGTGCCAGCAGCTTACACCTTCGACAGGGCACCACCGGGATGAACACTGAAGCTTTCTTT. Amino acid sequence: CASSLHLRQGTTGMNTEAFF.

Only a few counts were recorded for this clonotype. This sequence joins TRBV15 and TRBJ2-7; D unresolved. Germline V gene lookup returns CDR1 LNHNV and CDR2 YYDKDF (reference sequence). This CDR3 is 14 amino acids long. Trimming took 5 bases from V and 5 from J, leaving 16 bases between them. The CDR3 spells CATSRGRHVDEQYF. The CDR3 DNA sequence: TGTGCCACCAGCCGCGGCCGACACGTCGACGAGCAGTACTTC. The complete variable domain, with remaining parts taken from reference TRBV15 and TRBJ2-7, reads DAMVIQNPRYQVTQFGKPVTLSCSQTLNHNVMYWYQQKSSQAPKLLFHYYDKDFNNEADTPDNFQSRRPNTSFCFLDIRSPGLGDTAMYLCATSRGRHVDEQYFGPGTRLTVT.

In this sample, this clonotype turned up a few times. The V call is TRBV6-5, the J call TRBJ1-2; weak D call: TRBD1 (5 bases). The germline gives CDR1 MNHEY, CDR2 SVGAGI. CDR3 length: 14 residues. Trimming took off 0 bases at V and 4 bases at J, with 9 bases between the two ends. CDR3 region: CASSYSRQGYGYTF. CDR3 coding DNA: TGTGCCAGCAGTTACTCGAGGCAGGGCTATGGCTACACCTTC.

Concerning this clonotype: A junction end diverges from the germline sequence, so it may reflect a read error. The chain is built from TRBV7-9 and TRBJ1-4; D remains ambiguous. CDR3 length equals 13 residues. Germline CDR1 SEHNR, CDR2 FQNEAQ (reference sequence). The CDR3: CATSLVEAGSLFF. CDR3 DNA sequence: TGTGCCACCAGCTTAGTAGAGGCAGGCAGCCTGTTTTTT.

The gene calls are TRBV7-9 and TRBJ2-5; tentatively, D is TRBD2 (5 bases). V lost 0 bases to trimming and J lost 3 bases, with 8 bases between them. Germline assignment: CDR1 SEHNR and CDR2 FQNEAQ (reference sequence). The length of the CDR3 is 14 residues. The CDR3 protein is CASSLARVEETQYF. The CDR3 DNA reads TGTGCCAGCAGCTTAGCGAGGGTTGAAGAGACCCAGTACTTC.

This clonotype appeared many times. This chain connects TRBV9 to TRBJ2-1, with TRBD2 matching over 8 bases. CDR1 and CDR2 (germline): SGDLS, YYNGEE. The junction had 4 bases not matched to a gene; V was cut back by 3 bases and J by 5 bases. The CDR3 loop spans 14 amino acids. CDR3: CASSGELADNEQFF. The CDR3 DNA reads TGTGCCAGCAGCGGAGAACTAGCGGACAATGAGCAGTTCTTC. The full variable domain, with the rest looked up from reference TRBV9 and TRBJ2-1, is DSGVTQTPKHLITATGQRVTLRCSPRSGDLSVYWYQQSLDQGLQFLIQYYNGEERAKGNILERFSAQQFPDLHSELNLSSLELGDSALYFCASSGELADNEQFFGPGTRLTVL.

This clonotype was counted a few times. This sequence joins TRBV6-5 and TRBJ2-3; D is unclear. Germline V lookup: CDR1 MNHEY, CDR2 SVGAGI. This CDR3 is 17 amino acids long. The V end was cut by 6 bases, the J end by 1 base, with 20 bases between. In DNA form, the CDR3 reads TGTGCCAGCAGCCGGGCGTTAGTGGATCTCGGCACAGATACGCAGTATTTT. As protein: CASSRALVDLGTDTQYF.

This clonotype was recorded a few times. V gene TRBV15 combines with J gene TRBJ2-3; possible D gene TRBD2, 6 bases. V shed 5 bases and J shed 6 bases, with 18 bases lying between them. Germline values: CDR1 LNHNV, CDR2 YYDKDF (reference sequence). The CDR3 spans 15 residues. CDR3 in DNA: TGTGCCACCAGCCCCGCTGGGGGGATGGGGGATACGCAGTATTTT. Its translation: CATSPAGGMGDTQYF.

This chain uses TRBV24-1 with TRBJ2-3; D not resolved. The V end was cut by 5 bases, the J end by 0 bases, with 17 bases between. This CDR3 comprises 17 residues. Per germline, CDR1 KGHDR and CDR2 SFDVKD. This chain's CDR3 is CATSGALSQFSTDTQYF. CDR3 nucleotide sequence: TGTGCCACCAGTGGGGCACTCAGCCAGTTCAGCACAGATACGCAGTATTTT.

This clonotype was detected a few times. The chain is built from TRBV10-3 and TRBJ2-5, with 12 bases fitting TRBD2. CDR3 length equals 15 residues. Losses at the gene ends were 2 bases for V and 5 bases for J; bases not matched to a gene: 3. The germline V gene has CDR1 ENHRY and CDR2 SYGVKD. Here the CDR3 reads CAISEGLAGLETQYF. In nucleotides, the CDR3 is TGTGCCATCAGTGAGGGACTAGCGGGGTTGGAGACCCAGTACTTC.